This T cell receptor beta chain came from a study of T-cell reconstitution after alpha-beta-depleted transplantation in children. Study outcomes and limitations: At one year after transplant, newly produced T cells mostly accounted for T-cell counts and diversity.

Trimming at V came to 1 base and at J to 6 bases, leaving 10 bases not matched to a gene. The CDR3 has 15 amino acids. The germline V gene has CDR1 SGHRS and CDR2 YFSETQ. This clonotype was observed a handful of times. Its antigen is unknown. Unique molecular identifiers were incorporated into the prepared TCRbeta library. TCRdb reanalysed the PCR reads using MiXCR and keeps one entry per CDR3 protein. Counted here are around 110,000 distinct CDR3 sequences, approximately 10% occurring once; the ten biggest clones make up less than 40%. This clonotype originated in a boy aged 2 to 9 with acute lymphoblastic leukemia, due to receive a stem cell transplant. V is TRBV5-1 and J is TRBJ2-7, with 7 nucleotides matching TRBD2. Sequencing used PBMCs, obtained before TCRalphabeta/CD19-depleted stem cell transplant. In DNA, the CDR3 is TGCGCCAGCAGCTTGAGCGGGACCCCGAGTGGCGAGCAGTACTTC. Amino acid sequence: CASSLSGTPSGEQYF.